This T cell receptor beta chain derives from a study of CD8+ T cells in alopecia areata. Stated treatment: oral pan-JAK inhibitor, 5-10 mg twice daily. Lesional scalp punch biopsies and peripheral blood were collected from alopecia areata patients. Reverse transcribed after extraction, RNA yielded cDNA as the sequencing template. Assay: immunoSEQ multiplex PCR; the TCRdb copy retains only in-frame clones and omits some. The sample has roughly 200,000 clones, 35% to 40% seen once. The sample holds a few counts of this clone. Its antigen is still unknown. General study points: Many expanded lesional clones stayed in scalp and blood while on tofacitinib.

V lost 2 bases and J lost 6; bases outside the gene matches: 5. The CDR3 spans 14 residues. Germline CDR1 and CDR2: GTSNPN and SVGIG (reference sequence). V and J are TRBV30 and TRBJ2-1, with 9 bases that match TRBD2. Sample: CD4+ T cells sorted from blood, taken at approximately week 30, from a patient treated with tofacitinib. This clonotype was sampled from a human donor with alopecia areata. The CDR3 is CAWSLAGLRNEQFF. The CDR3 DNA is TGTGCCTGGAGTCTAGCGGGATTGCGCAATGAGCAGTTCTTC.